Each of the 16 T cell receptor beta chains below was sequenced from the same sample in a study. One entry per CDR3 protein, called by TCRdb with MiXCR from the 5' RACE reads. The data contain 25,000 to 40,000 distinct CDR3 sequences, roughly 24% of them singletons. The specimen sequenced was memory CD4+ T cells sorted from blood. The sample's subset: memory CD4+ T cells, CD4+CD45RO+CD25-. The source is a female donor with breast cancer.

This sequence joins TRBV20-1 and TRBJ1-5; D is unresolved. CDR3 length: 12 amino acids. Trimming cost V 0 bases and J 4 bases, with 4 bases left between them. The germline V gene has CDR1 DFQATT and CDR2 SNEGSKA (reference sequence). For the CDR3, the DNA is TGCAGTGCTAGAGATCGTAATCAGCCCCAGCATTTT. This sequence encodes CSARDRNQPQHF.

In this sample, this clonotype turned up many times. The chain joins TRBV9 to TRBJ2-1; perhaps TRBD2 as D (5 bases). The germline V gene encodes CDR1 SGDLS and CDR2 YYNGEE. This CDR3 spans 15 amino acids. The V gene lost 0 bases and the J gene lost 2 bases, with 9 bases spanning the gap. CDR3 sequence (DNA): TGTGCCAGCAGCGTAGAGCGGAGCCCCTACAATGAGCAGTTCTTC. Translated: CASSVERSPYNEQFF.

With regard to this clonotype: A much larger clonotype is one base distant, so this may be a read error. Here the CDR3 omits its conserved ending phenylalanine or tryptophan, so a read error is the likely source. V usage is TRBV4-3 and J usage is TRBJ1-5; D is perhaps TRBD1 (5 bases). Germline lookup yields CDR1 LGHNA and CDR2 YSLEER. The ends were cut back, 3 bases at V and 7 bases at J, with 10 bases in the middle. The CDR3 is 13 residues long. Here the CDR3 reads CASSHPGQQPQHC. The CDR3 region has the DNA TGCGCCAGCAGCCATCCAGGGCAGCAGCCCCAGCATTGT.

Concerning this clonotype itself: Just one base apart from a much larger clone, this may be a read error. The rearrangement joins TRBV27 to TRBJ2-3; D may be TRBD1 (5 bases). The germline CDR1 and CDR2 sequences are MNHEY and SMNVEV (reference sequence). V gave up 8 bases and J gave up 4 bases, with 16 bases separating them. This CDR3 comprises 14 residues. As DNA, the CDR3 is TGTGCCAGCGCCCAGGGATTCGGCGCAGATACGCAGTATTTT. This sequence encodes CASAQGFGADTQYF.

In this sample, this clonotype turned up many times. This chain joins TRBV29-1 and TRBJ2-1; possibly TRBD1 for D (6 bases). The CDR3 runs to 12 residues. Germline loops: CDR1 SQVTM, CDR2 ANQGSEA. Trimming took 0 bases from V and 9 from J, leaving 9 bases between them. Here the CDR3 DNA reads TGCAGCGTTGAAGAGGCAGGGGTTGAGCAGTTCTTC. Protein sequence: CSVEEAGVEQFF.

The J gene is TRBJ2-1, the V gene TRBV27; no clear D gene. CDR3 length: 15 amino acids. CDR1 is MNHEY, CDR2 SMNVEV, per germline (reference sequence). V lost 2 bases and J 0 bases, leaving 8 bases between the germline ends. The CDR3 reads CASSLILSSYNEQFF. In DNA, the CDR3 is TGTGCCAGCAGTTTAATACTGAGCTCCTACAATGAGCAGTTCTTC.

Relative to its sample, this clonotype is medium-sized. The chain combines TRBV20-1 with TRBJ2-7; 9 nucleotides match TRBD2. The germline CDR1 and CDR2 sequences are DFQATT and SNEGSKA (reference sequence). The CDR3 has 13 amino acids. Germline trimming cut 4 bases from V and 3 bases from J; bases unmatched to any gene: 4. CDR3 bases: TGCAGTGCTATCCCTAGCGGGAACTACGAGCAGTACTTC. This codes for CSAIPSGNYEQYF.

V gene TRBV11-2 combines with J gene TRBJ1-1; the D is unclear. The CDR3 runs to 12 residues. Germline loops: CDR1 SGHAT, CDR2 FQNNGV. V was cut by 1 base and J by 8 bases, with 8 bases left in between. CDR3 in DNA: TGTGCCAGCAGCTTAGGGCGGAGCGAAGCTTTCTTT. As protein: CASSLGRSEAFF.

This chain connects TRBV6-4 to TRBJ2-1; 8 positions match TRBD1. J gave up 6 bases and V 6 bases, and 7 bases lay outside the gene matches. The CDR3 extends over 14 amino acids. The germline gives CDR1 MRHNA, CDR2 SNTAGT. Here the CDR3 reads CASSRTGLGNEQFF. The CDR3 DNA is TGTGCCAGCAGCCGGACAGGGTTGGGCAATGAGCAGTTCTTC.

The chain carries TRBV7-9 and TRBJ2-3; D may correspond to TRBD1 or TRBD2 (5 bases each). The germline V gene has CDR1 SEHNR and CDR2 FQNEAQ (reference sequence). CDR3 length: 15 amino acids. The germline V and J ends were trimmed by 7 bases and 4 bases, with 18 bases remaining between them. CDR3 loop: CASIDRGRVADTQYF. The CDR3 bases are TGTGCCAGCATCGACCGGGGCAGGGTCGCAGATACGCAGTATTTT. The entire variable domain, with the rest obtained from reference TRBV7-9 and TRBJ2-3, is as follows: DTGVSQNPRHKITKRGQNVTFRCDPISEHNRLYWYRQTLGQGPEFLTYFQNEAQLEKSRLLSDRFSAERPKGSFSTLEIQRTEQGDSAMYLCASIDRGRVADTQYFGPGTRLTVL.

This clonotype turned up a few times. The chain links TRBV28 to TRBJ2-7; D perhaps matches TRBD1 (5 bases). The CDR3 is 17 amino acids. Trimming pared 5 bases from V and 5 bases from J, leaving 25 bases between. Germline-derived CDR1 and CDR2 are MDHEN and SYDVKM. In DNA, the CDR3 is TGTGCCAGCAGTAAATTCCCGCCAGGGCAGGGAACCCACGAGCAGTACTTC. It yields the protein CASSKFPPGQGTHEQYF.

This clonotype has a count of ten or more. V gene TRBV6-5 combines with J gene TRBJ1-1, with D hard to call. This CDR3 region has 13 residues. In germline, CDR1 is MNHEY, CDR2 SVGAGI. V was cut by 8 bases and J by 1 base, with 11 bases left in between. The CDR3 region has the DNA TGTGCCAGCCGACTGTGGGGGAACACTGAAGCTTTCTTT. Amino acids: CASRLWGNTEAFF.

The chain is built from TRBV20-1 and TRBJ2-3; a weak D match, TRBD2 (7 bases). The CDR3 runs 14 residues. In germline, CDR1 is DFQATT, CDR2 SNEGSKA (reference sequence). Deletions cut 3 bases from V and 5 bases from J, with 15 bases between. Here the CDR3 DNA reads TGCAGTGCTAGTGGTGGGGGGGCAGGAGATACGCAGTATTTT. Translated, it gives CSASGGGAGDTQYF.

This chain uses TRBV4-2 with TRBJ2-1; 12 nucleotides agree with TRBD2. V dropped 0 bases and J dropped 5; count of bases not matched to a gene: 8. Germline CDR1 is LGHNA and CDR2 is YNFKEQ. This CDR3 is built from 18 residues. The CDR3 sequence: CASSQDSDLAGGNNEQFF. CDR3 sequence (DNA): TGTGCCAGCAGCCAAGATTCGGATCTAGCGGGAGGGAACAATGAGCAGTTCTTC.

On this clonotype itself: An end of the junction differs from the germline gene, which may be a read error. The V and J genes are TRBV7-3 and TRBJ2-2; tentatively, D is TRBD1 (6 bases). CDR1 and CDR2 (germline): SGHTA, FQGTGA. This CDR3 comprises 15 residues. Here the CDR3 DNA reads TGTGCCAGCAGCTTATGGCAGGGGAACATCGGGGAGCTGTTTTTT. It codes for CASSLWQGNIGELFF.

The chain recombines TRBV6-5 with TRBJ2-5; D gene ambiguous. Germline assignment: CDR1 MNHEY and CDR2 SVGAGI. The CDR3 is 15 residues long. Deletions cut 6 bases from V and 5 bases from J, with 19 bases between. The CDR3 protein is CASSPNSGARETQYF. DNA for the CDR3: TGTGCCAGCAGCCCGAACTCAGGCGCCAGGGAGACCCAGTACTTC.